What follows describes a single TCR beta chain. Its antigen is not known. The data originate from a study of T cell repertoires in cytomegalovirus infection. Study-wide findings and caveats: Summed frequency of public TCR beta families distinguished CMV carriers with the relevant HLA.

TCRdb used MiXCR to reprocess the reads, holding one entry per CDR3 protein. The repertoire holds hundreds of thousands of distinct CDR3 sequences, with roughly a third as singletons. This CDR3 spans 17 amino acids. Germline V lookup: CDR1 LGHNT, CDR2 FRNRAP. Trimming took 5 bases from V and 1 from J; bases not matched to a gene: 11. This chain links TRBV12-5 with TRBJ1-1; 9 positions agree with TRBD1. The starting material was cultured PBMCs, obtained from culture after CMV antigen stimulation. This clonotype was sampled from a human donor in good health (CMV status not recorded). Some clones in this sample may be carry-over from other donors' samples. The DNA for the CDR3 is TGTGCTAGTGGTCGGGGACAGGGATGGGAAAAGAACACTGAAGCTTTCTTT. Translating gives CASGRGQGWEKNTEAFF.